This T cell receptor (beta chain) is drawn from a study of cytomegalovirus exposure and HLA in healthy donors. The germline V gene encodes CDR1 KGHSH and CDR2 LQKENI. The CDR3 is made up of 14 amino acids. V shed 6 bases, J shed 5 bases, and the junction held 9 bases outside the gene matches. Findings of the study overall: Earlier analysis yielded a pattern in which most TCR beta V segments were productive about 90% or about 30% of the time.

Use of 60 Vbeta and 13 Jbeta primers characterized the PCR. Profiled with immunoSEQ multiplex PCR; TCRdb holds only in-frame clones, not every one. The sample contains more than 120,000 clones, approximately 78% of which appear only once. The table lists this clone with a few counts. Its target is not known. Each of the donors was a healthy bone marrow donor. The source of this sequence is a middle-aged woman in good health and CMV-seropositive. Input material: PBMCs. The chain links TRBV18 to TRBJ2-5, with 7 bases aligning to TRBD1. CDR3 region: CASSRTRGQETQYF. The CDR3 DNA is TGTGCCAGCTCCCGAACGAGGGGGCAGGAGACCCAGTACTTC.